These 3 T cell receptor beta chains were sequenced from one sample in a study of T-cell memory formation after mild COVID-19. TCRdb ran MiXCR on the 5' RACE reads and lists one entry per CDR3 protein. The sample includes 160,000 or so distinct CDR3 sequences, roughly 31% seen only once; the top ten take 12%. Sequencing was done on a sample of PBMCs or a T cell subset sorted from them (not recorded which). These receptors were obtained from an adult woman who had mild COVID-19 (a few samples of this study predate the infection). Cell type and time point are not known.

The chain is built from TRBV6-6 and TRBJ1-5; D call uncertain. Germline lookup yields CDR1 MNHNY and CDR2 SVGAGI (reference sequence). The CDR3 extends over 13 amino acids. The V end lost 3 bases, the J end lost 4 bases, and 7 bases lay between the germline ends. CDR3 in amino acids: CASSYSANQPQHF. In DNA form, the CDR3 reads TGTGCCAGCAGTTATTCTGCAAATCAGCCCCAGCATTTT.

The sample holds a few counts of this clonotype. This chain joins TRBV5-1 and TRBJ2-5; no firm D call. This CDR3 is 11 amino acids long. Germline CDR1 and CDR2: SGHRS and YFSETQ. V was clipped by 2 bases and J by 7 bases, with 6 bases between them. CDR3 DNA sequence: TGCGCCAGCAGCTTTGACGGGACCCAGTACTTC. Amino acids: CASSFDGTQYF.

The V and J genes are TRBV18 and TRBJ1-2, with 8 bases identical to TRBD1. Germline loops: CDR1 KGHSH, CDR2 LQKENI. This CDR3 spans 16 amino acids. J lost 0 bases, V lost 2 bases, and 5 bases had no gene match. CDR3 region: CASSPSGTGANYGYTF. CDR3 coding DNA: TGTGCCAGCTCACCATCCGGGACAGGAGCTAACTATGGCTACACCTTC.